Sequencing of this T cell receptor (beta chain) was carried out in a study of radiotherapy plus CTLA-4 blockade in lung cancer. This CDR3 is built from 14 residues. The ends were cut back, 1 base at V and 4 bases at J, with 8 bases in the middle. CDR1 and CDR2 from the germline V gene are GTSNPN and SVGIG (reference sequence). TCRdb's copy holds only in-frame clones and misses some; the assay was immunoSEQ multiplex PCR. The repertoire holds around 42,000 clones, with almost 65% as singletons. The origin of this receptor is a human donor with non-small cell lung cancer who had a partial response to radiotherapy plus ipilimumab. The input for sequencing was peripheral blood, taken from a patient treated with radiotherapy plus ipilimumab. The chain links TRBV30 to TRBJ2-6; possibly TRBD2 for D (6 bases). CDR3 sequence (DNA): TGTGCCTGGAGTGATGCGGGGGGGGCCAACGTCCTGACTTTC. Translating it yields CAWSDAGGANVLTF.